Following are 17 T cell receptor beta chains from one sample sequenced in a study of blood T cells in healthy people across ages. Then a second PCR, running about 6 to 12 cycles, was carried out with a sample-barcoded 5' primer and a J-beta primer mix. TCRdb recomputed calls from the 5' RACE reads with MiXCR, one row per CDR3 protein. The sample records some 1.7 million distinct CDR3 sequences, 28% being singletons. The specimen was blood. The receptors come from a woman aged 25 to 39 in good health.

This clonotype was detected a few times. The chain uses TRBV2 and TRBJ1-2; tentatively, D is TRBD1 (6 bases). The V gene's germline CDR1 is SNHLY and CDR2 FYNNEI. Trimming left V 4 bases short and J 4 bases short, with 13 bases between. The CDR3 contains 14 residues. The CDR3 loop is CASSATGASYGYTF. CDR3 DNA sequence: TGTGCCAGCAGTGCGACAGGTGCCTCCTATGGCTACACCTTC.

The rearrangement links TRBV6-6 to TRBJ1-4; 7 bases are shared with TRBD1. The germline CDR1 and CDR2 sequences are MNHNY and SVGAGI (reference sequence). V lost 6 bases to trimming and J lost 8 bases; unmatched junction nucleotides: 12. The CDR3 has 15 residues. The CDR3 DNA reads as TGTGCCAGCAGAGGCGGACAGGAGGGGGAAGAAAAACTGTTTTTT. Its protein product is CASRGGQEGEEKLFF.

The chain combines TRBV5-1 with TRBJ2-3; maybe TRBD2 (7 bases). Germline lookup yields CDR1 SGHRS and CDR2 YFSETQ. The CDR3 has 13 residues. Trimming removed 4 bases from V and 9 bases from J, with 15 bases in between. The CDR3 region has the DNA TGCGCCAGCAGCGGGGGGGCAATAAGAACGCAGTATTTT. Translating gives CASSGGAIRTQYF.

This clonotype was detected a few times. The junction and the germline gene differ at one end; a read error may be behind it. The CDR3 spells CAGRRAASYEQYF. The CDR3 DNA sequence: TGTGCCGGCAGGAGGGCAGCGTCCTACGAGCAGTACTTC. V and J are TRBV12-3 or TRBV12-4 and TRBJ2-7; a weak D match, TRBD2 (6 bases). This CDR3 spans 13 amino acids.

This clonotype appeared a few times. The chain recombines TRBV14 with TRBJ2-5, with D possibly being TRBD2 (6 bases). CDR3 size: 15 residues. Germline V CDR1 and CDR2: SGHDN, FVKESK. The V and J ends lost 4 bases and 2 bases respectively, with 14 bases between them. The CDR3: CASSRRGLNQETQYF. In nucleotides, the CDR3 is TGTGCCAGCAGCCGGCGGGGTCTTAATCAAGAGACCCAGTACTTC.

The genes are TRBV6-5 and TRBJ2-5; 9 nucleotides match TRBD2. J lost 5 bases, V lost 2 bases, and 9 bases had no gene match. The CDR3 is 16 amino acids. The germline CDR1 and CDR2 sequences are MNHEY and SVGAGI. The CDR3 reads CASSYEREAHRETQYF. CDR3 nucleotides: TGTGCCAGCAGTTACGAGCGGGAGGCCCATCGGGAGACCCAGTACTTC.

The J gene is TRBJ2-7, the V gene TRBV15; 10 bases match TRBD1. Germline V gene lookup returns CDR1 LNHNV and CDR2 YYDKDF (reference sequence). Trimming cost V 1 base and J 4 bases; bases outside gene matches: 4. The CDR3 has 15 residues. The CDR3 DNA sequence: TGTGCCACCAGCAGAGGTTTGGACAGGGGGTACGAGCAGTACTTC. Translation gives CATSRGLDRGYEQYF.

This chain uses TRBV5-6 with TRBJ2-1; 11 bases match TRBD2. The CDR3 is 16 residues long. Per germline, CDR1 SGHDT and CDR2 YYEEEE. J lost 7 bases, V lost 4 bases, and 10 bases had no gene match. The CDR3 DNA follows: TGTGCCAGCAGCCCTTCAAAGACTAGCGGGGAAAATGAGCAGTTCTTC. Encoded protein: CASSPSKTSGENEQFF. Combining the CDR3 with reference TRBV5-6 and TRBJ2-1 gives the whole variable domain DAGVTQSPTHLIKTRGQQVTLRCSPKSGHDTVSWYQQALGQGPQFIFQYYEEEERQRGNFPDRFSGHQFPNYSSELNVNALLLGDSALYLCASSPSKTSGENEQFFGPGTRLTVL.

This clonotype was detected ten times or more. The rearrangement links TRBV5-1 to TRBJ1-2; 8 bases are shared with TRBD1. CDR3 length: 15 amino acids. V shed 4 bases and J 0 bases; nucleotides not matched to a gene: 5. Germline V gene lookup returns CDR1 SGHRS and CDR2 YFSETQ. DNA for the CDR3: TGCGCCAGCAGCCCCGGGACAGGAACTAACTATGGCTACACCTTC. Protein sequence: CASSPGTGTNYGYTF.

The chain couples TRBV28 to TRBJ1-5, with D possibly matching TRBD1 (6 bases). Trimming pared 2 bases from V and 7 bases from J, leaving 15 bases between. The CDR3 contains 15 residues. The germline CDR1 and CDR2 sequences are MDHEN and SYDVKM. The CDR3 loop reads CASSLLTGMGQPQHF. The DNA of the CDR3 is TGTGCCAGCAGTTTACTTACAGGGATGGGACAGCCCCAGCATTTT.

V is TRBV5-1 and J is TRBJ1-1; D gene uncertain. V was shortened by 0 bases and J by 2 bases, with 8 bases between the two germline ends. The CDR3 runs to 14 residues. Germline assignment: CDR1 SGHRS and CDR2 YFSETQ. In DNA, the CDR3 is TGCGCCAGCAGCTTGGACTTGGCTAACACTGAAGCTTTCTTT. It is translated as CASSLDLANTEAFF. Full variable domain (rest looked up from reference TRBV5-1 and TRBJ1-1): KAGVTQTPRYLIKTRGQQVTLSCSPISGHRSVSWYQQTPGQGLQFLFEYFSETQRNKGNFPGRFSGRQFSNSRSEMNVSTLELGDSALYLCASSLDLANTEAFFGQGTRLTVV.

This clonotype was recorded at least ten times. The chain is built from TRBV12-3 or TRBV12-4 and TRBJ2-7, with a tentative D call TRBD1 (5 bases). V was trimmed by 7 bases and J by 2 bases, leaving 24 bases between them. This CDR3 comprises 17 residues. CDR3 in DNA: TGTGCCAGCACCTACCAGGCGGTGGCAGGGTCCACCTACGAGCAGTACTTC. Amino acid sequence: CASTYQAVAGSTYEQYF.

This clonotype was found a few times. The rearrangement links TRBV12-3 or TRBV12-4 to TRBJ1-4, with a weak D call TRBD1 (6 bases). The ends were cut back, 6 bases at V and 5 bases at J, with 10 bases in the middle. This CDR3 region has 13 residues. This CDR3 is CASSTQGNEKLFF. In nucleotides, the CDR3 is TGTGCCAGCAGCACGCAGGGGAATGAAAAACTGTTTTTT.

This clonotype appeared many times. The chain couples TRBV6-6 to TRBJ2-1; maybe TRBD2 (6 bases). The V gene lost 2 bases and the J gene lost 0 bases, with 8 bases spanning the gap. The germline CDR1 and CDR2 sequences are MNHNY and SVGAGI (reference sequence). This CDR3 region has 15 residues. The CDR3 region is CASSYAGSSYNEQFF. Here the CDR3 DNA reads TGTGCCAGCAGTTACGCCGGGAGCTCCTACAATGAGCAGTTCTTC.

The rearrangement joins TRBV5-1 to TRBJ2-2, with D tentatively TRBD1 (6 bases). This CDR3 is built from 15 residues. Germline V gives CDR1 SGHRS, CDR2 YFSETQ. The V end was cut by 4 bases, the J end by 5 bases, with 15 bases between. The CDR3 here is CASSPRTEKTGELFF. DNA for the CDR3: TGCGCCAGCAGCCCTAGGACAGAAAAAACCGGGGAGCTGTTTTTT.

CDR3 nucleotide sequence: TGCAGTGCTAGACGGGAGTTCGCAAATGAGCAGTTCTTC. Protein: CSARREFANEQFF. This chain links TRBV20-1 with TRBJ2-1; possibly TRBD2 for D (6 bases). The CDR3 is 13 amino acids. The V gene lost 2 bases and the J gene lost 7 bases, with 12 bases spanning the gap. CDR1 DFQATT and CDR2 SNEGSKA come from the germline V gene (reference sequence).

The J gene is TRBJ2-3, the V gene TRBV5-5; 8 bases match TRBD2. The CDR3 loop spans 16 amino acids. Germline loops: CDR1 SGHKS, CDR2 YYEKEE (reference sequence). After removal of 0 bases from V and 1 base from J, the junction contained 4 bases not matched to a gene. CDR3 in amino acids: CASSLGATSGTDTQYF. DNA of the CDR3: TGTGCCAGCAGCTTGGGTGCGACTAGCGGCACAGATACGCAGTATTTT. Full variable domain (outside the CDR3, taken from reference TRBV5-5 and TRBJ2-3): DAGVTQSPTHLIKTRGQQVTLRCSPISGHKSVSWYQQVLGQGPQFIFQYYEKEERGRGNFPDRFSARQFPNYSSELNVNALLLGDSALYLCASSLGATSGTDTQYFGPGTRLTVL.